The 15 T cell receptor beta chains below were found in one sample sequenced in a study of blood T cell repertoires in COVID-19. Using immunoSEQ multiplex PCR, the repertoire was profiled, and TCRdb retains in-frame clones only, with some absent. Among around 39,000 clones listed, roughly 80% were seen once. Source material: peripheral blood. All receptors derive from a man at least 80 years old with active or convalescent COVID-19.

The V and J genes are TRBV5-4 and TRBJ2-5; D ambiguous. The CDR3 runs to 12 residues. CDR1 and CDR2 (germline): SGHNT, YYREEE (reference sequence). V lost 3 bases, J lost 9 bases, and 12 bases lay in between. CDR3 loop: CASSSNPEAQYF. CDR3 nucleotides: TGTGCCAGCAGCTCTAACCCCGAGGCCCAGTACTTC.

The table lists this clone with a few counts. The chain has TRBV6-4 and TRBJ1-6; 7 bases map to TRBD1. The germline CDR1 and CDR2 sequences are MRHNA and SNTAGT. With V trimmed by 2 bases and J by 6 bases, 4 bases remained unmatched. CDR3 length equals 15 residues. The CDR3 loop reads CASSDRDSFNSPLHF. CDR3 DNA: TGTGCCAGCAGTGACCGGGACAGTTTTAATTCACCCCTCCACTTT.

CDR3 sequence: CASSPTGAHEAFF. The CDR3 region has the DNA TGTGCCAGCAGCCCGACAGGCGCACATGAAGCTTTCTTT. The chain links TRBV7-9 to TRBJ1-1; possibly TRBD1 for D (6 bases). CDR1 and CDR2 (germline): SEHNR, FQNEAQ (reference sequence). This CDR3 has 13 amino acids. V dropped 5 bases and J dropped 7 bases, with 14 bases sitting between them.

J is TRBJ1-3 and V is TRBV6-2 or TRBV6-3; a possible D gene is TRBD1 (6 bases). Trimming shortened V by 2 bases and J by 0 bases, and 8 bases separated the two germline ends. CDR3 length equals 15 residues. From germline, CDR1 is MNHEY and CDR2 SVGEGT. This chain's CDR3 is CASSYDRSSGNTIYF. CDR3 DNA sequence: TGTGCCAGCAGTTACGACAGGAGCTCTGGAAACACCATATATTTT.

In this sample, this clone turned up once. V is TRBV25-1 and J is TRBJ1-2; D gene ambiguous. The CDR3 consists of 14 residues. CDR1 MGHDK and CDR2 SYGVNS come from the germline V gene. Deletions cut 3 bases from V and 4 bases from J, with 12 bases between. The CDR3 sequence is CASSDADFLYGYTF. The CDR3 DNA is TGTGCCAGCAGTGACGCGGACTTCCTCTATGGCTACACCTTC.

The chain employs TRBV6-5 and TRBJ2-7; D may be TRBD1 (5 bases). Trimming removed 6 bases from V and 4 bases from J, with 13 bases in between. The CDR3 has 13 amino acids. CDR1 is MNHEY and CDR2 is SVGAGI in the germline V gene. The CDR3 DNA sequence: TGTGCCAGCAGCATAAACCCAGGGTACGAGCAGTACTTC. Its translation: CASSINPGYEQYF.

The sample holds a few counts of this clone. The V call is TRBV11-3, the J call TRBJ2-7; D gene ambiguous. Looked up from germline, CDR1 is SGHNT and CDR2 is YENEEA. Trimming stripped 5 bases from V and 0 bases from J, with 5 bases between. This CDR3 comprises 12 residues. The CDR3 loop reads CASSISSYEQYF. In DNA form, the CDR3 reads TGTGCCAGCAGCATCAGCTCCTACGAGCAGTACTTC.

In DNA, the CDR3 is TGTGCCAGCAGCCTGAGATTTTCTCTAGATACCGGGGAGCTGTTTTTT. Translation gives CASSLRFSLDTGELFF. The chain employs TRBV11-2 and TRBJ2-2; D remains unclear. The CDR3 extends over 16 amino acids. The V end lost 5 bases, the J end lost 5 bases, and 18 bases lay between the germline ends. Germline lookup yields CDR1 SGHAT and CDR2 FQNNGV.

There are a few counts of this clone. The J gene is TRBJ2-2, the V gene TRBV23-1, with a weak D call TRBD1 (6 bases). TRBV23-1 qualifies as an ORF whose function is uncertain. The V end lost 10 bases, the J end lost 2 bases, and 11 bases lay between the germline ends. This CDR3 has 13 residues. CDR3: CATRTANTGELFF. The CDR3 DNA is TGCGCCACGAGGACAGCAAACACCGGGGAGCTGTTTTTT.

In nucleotides, the CDR3 is TGTGCCAGCAGCCTAGACAGTGCCGGCACCCAGTACTTC. Translating it yields CASSLDSAGTQYF. The chain joins TRBV7-2 to TRBJ2-5; D perhaps matches TRBD1 (5 bases). There are 13 residues in the CDR3. V gave up 5 bases and J gave up 8 bases, with 15 bases separating them. Germline V CDR1 and CDR2: SGHTA, FQGNSA.

The chain links TRBV7-2 to TRBJ2-3, with 13 bases lining up with TRBD2. The CDR3 runs 16 residues. Germline CDR1 is SGHTA and CDR2 is FQGNSA. The V and J ends lost 5 bases and 6 bases, in that order; junction bases with no gene match: 8. The DNA of the CDR3 is TGTGCCAGCAGCCCAACTAGCGGGGGGGCGAGGGATACGCAGTATTTT. It is translated as CASSPTSGGARDTQYF.

The chain carries TRBV6-1 and TRBJ2-5; 7 bases are a match to TRBD2. Germline V gives CDR1 MNHNS, CDR2 SASEGT. The junction had 1 base not matched to a gene; V was cut back by 3 bases and J by 0 bases. The CDR3 runs to 14 residues. The DNA for the CDR3 is TGTGCCAGCAGTGACGGGGGGTACCAAGAGACCCAGTACTTC. Encoded protein: CASSDGGYQETQYF.

The chain carries TRBV21-1 and TRBJ1-1; the table's D call of TRBD1 was not tested on the DNA. TRBV21-1 is classified as a pseudogene. The CDR3 is 16 residues long. The CDR3 loop reads CASSKAVRHLNTEAFF. The CDR3 nucleotides read TGTGCCAGCAGCAAAGCTGTAAGACACCTGAACACTGAAGCTTTCTTT.

The genes are TRBV7-6 and TRBJ2-3, with D maybe TRBD1 (5 bases). The CDR3 consists of 15 residues. Germline-derived CDR1 and CDR2 are SGHVS and FNYEAQ. V was shortened by 3 bases and J by 5 bases, with 15 bases between the two germline ends. The CDR3 DNA reads TGTGCCAGCAGCTTTCCGGACAACCGAGTAGATACGCAGTATTTT. It specifies CASSFPDNRVDTQYF.

The table lists this clone with a count of one. The rearrangement uses TRBV11-2 and TRBJ2-7; 8 nucleotides line up with TRBD2. This CDR3 has 16 amino acids. V lost 3 bases and J lost 3; bases outside the gene matches: 10. Germline assignment: CDR1 SGHAT and CDR2 FQNNGV. The CDR3 sequence: CASSFVKISGGYEQYF. The DNA of the CDR3 is TGTGCCAGCAGCTTCGTTAAGATAAGCGGGGGCTACGAGCAGTACTTC.